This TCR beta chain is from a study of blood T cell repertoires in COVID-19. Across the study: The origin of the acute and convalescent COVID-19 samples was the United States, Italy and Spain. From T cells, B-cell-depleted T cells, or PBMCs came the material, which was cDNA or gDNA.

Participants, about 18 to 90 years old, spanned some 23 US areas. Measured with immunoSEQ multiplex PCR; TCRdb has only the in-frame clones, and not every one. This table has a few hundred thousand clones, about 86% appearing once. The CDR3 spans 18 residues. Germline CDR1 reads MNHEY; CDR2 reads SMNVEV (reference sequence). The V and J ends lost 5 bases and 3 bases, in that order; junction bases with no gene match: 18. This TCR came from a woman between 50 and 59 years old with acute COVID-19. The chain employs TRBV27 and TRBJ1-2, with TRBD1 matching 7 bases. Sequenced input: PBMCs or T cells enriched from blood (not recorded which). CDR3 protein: CASSRRRQGEVSYYGYTF. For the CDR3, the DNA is TGTGCCAGCAGTCGTCGCAGACAGGGAGAGGTTTCTTACTATGGCTACACCTTC.